Reported below is one T cell receptor beta chain. This sample is part of a study of T cell responses to AZD1222 COVID-19 vaccine. Sequencing was performed with immunoSEQ multiplex PCR; in TCRdb, only in-frame clones are kept and a portion is missing. The profile shows 140,000 or so clones, around 90% of them singletons. Trimming pared 8 bases from V and 4 bases from J, leaving 15 bases between. Looked up from germline, CDR1 is MNHEY and CDR2 is SMNVEV (reference sequence). There are 14 residues in the CDR3. The TCR originated in an adult in good health. The sequencing here drew on peripheral blood, taken on day 0 of AZD1222 vaccination. The genes are TRBV27 and TRBJ2-1; perhaps TRBD2 as D (5 bases). The CDR3 bases are TGTGCCAGCCGGGTGGGCGGGCAATACAATGAGCAGTTCTTC. This sequence encodes CASRVGGQYNEQFF.